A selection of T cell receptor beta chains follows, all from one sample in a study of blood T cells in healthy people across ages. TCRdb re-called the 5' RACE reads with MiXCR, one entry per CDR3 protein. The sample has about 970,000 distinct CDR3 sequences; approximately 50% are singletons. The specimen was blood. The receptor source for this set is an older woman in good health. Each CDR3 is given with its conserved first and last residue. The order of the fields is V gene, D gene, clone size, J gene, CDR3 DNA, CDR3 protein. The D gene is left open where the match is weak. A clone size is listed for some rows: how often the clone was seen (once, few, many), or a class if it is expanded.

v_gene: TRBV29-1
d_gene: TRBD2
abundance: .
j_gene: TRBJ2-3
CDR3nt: TGCAGCGTTGGGACTAGCTCCAGCACAGATGCGCAGTATTTT
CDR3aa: CSVGTSSSTDAQYF

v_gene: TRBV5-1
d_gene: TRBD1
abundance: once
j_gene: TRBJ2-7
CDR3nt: TGCGCCAGCAGCTTAGTGGGGACAGGGGTCCGCGAGCAGTACTTC
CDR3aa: CASSLVGTGVREQYF

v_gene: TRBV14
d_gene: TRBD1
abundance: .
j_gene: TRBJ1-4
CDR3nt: TGTGCCAGCAGCCGACCAGGGGGCGCTAATGAAAAACTGTTTTTT
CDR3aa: CASSRPGGANEKLFF

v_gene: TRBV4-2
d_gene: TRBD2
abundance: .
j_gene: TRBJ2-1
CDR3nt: TGTGCCAGCAGCTGGGCGGCTAGCGGATACAATGAGCAGTTCTTC
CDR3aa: CASSWAASGYNEQFF

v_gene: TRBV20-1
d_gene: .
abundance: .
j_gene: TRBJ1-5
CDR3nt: TGCAGTGCTAGAGAAGGCGATCAGCCCCAGCATTTT
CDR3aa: CSAREGDQPQHF

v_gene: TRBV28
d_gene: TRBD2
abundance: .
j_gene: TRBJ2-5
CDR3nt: TGTGCCAGCAGTGCCCGGACTAGCGGAACGGAGACCCAGTACTTC
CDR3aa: CASSARTSGTETQYF

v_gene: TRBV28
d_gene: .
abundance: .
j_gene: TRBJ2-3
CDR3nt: TGTGCCAGCAGTTTACGGGGAAATACGCAGTATTTT
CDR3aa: CASSLRGNTQYF

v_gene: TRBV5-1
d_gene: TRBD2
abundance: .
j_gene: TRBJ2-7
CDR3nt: TGCGCCAGCAGCGGACCACTAGCGGGAGGGCCCCACGAGCAGTACTTC
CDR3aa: CASSGPLAGGPHEQYF

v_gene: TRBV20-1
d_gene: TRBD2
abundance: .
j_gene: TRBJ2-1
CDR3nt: TGCAGTGCTAGAGATGTCCCCGGGCTAGCGGGAGCCGTATACAATGAGCAGTTCTTC
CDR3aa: CSARDVPGLAGAVYNEQFF

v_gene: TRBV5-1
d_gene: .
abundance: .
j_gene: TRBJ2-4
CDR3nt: TGCGCCAGCAGCCCTTTGGGGGGGGCACCCAAAAACATTCAGTACTTC
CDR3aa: CASSPLGGAPKNIQYF

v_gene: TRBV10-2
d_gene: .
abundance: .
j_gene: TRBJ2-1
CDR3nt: TGCGCCAGCGCCCCCACGGGTAGGGAGCAGTTCTTC
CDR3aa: CASAPTGREQFF

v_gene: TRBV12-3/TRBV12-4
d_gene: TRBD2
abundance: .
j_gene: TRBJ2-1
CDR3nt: TGTGCCAGCAGACGTACCGGGACTAGCGGTTACAATGAGCAGTTCTTC
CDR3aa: CASRRTGTSGYNEQFF

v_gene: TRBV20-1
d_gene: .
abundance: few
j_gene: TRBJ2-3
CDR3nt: TGCAGTGCTAGGGCGAGGCAGGTTACGCAGTATTTT
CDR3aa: CSARARQVTQYF

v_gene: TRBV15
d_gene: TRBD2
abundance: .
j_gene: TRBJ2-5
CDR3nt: TGTGCCACCAGTCCTGGGGGGGACCAAGAGACCCAGTACTTC
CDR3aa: CATSPGGDQETQYF

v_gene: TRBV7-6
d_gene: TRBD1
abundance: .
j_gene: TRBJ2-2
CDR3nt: TGTGCCAGCAGACCGGACAGGGGCACCGGGGAGCTGTTTTTT
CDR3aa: CASRPDRGTGELFF

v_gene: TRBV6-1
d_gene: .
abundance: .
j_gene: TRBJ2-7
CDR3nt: TGTGCCAGCAGTCTGGACAGTCCCCTAGAGCAGTACTTC
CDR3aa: CASSLDSPLEQYF

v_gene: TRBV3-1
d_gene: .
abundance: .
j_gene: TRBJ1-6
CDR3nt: TGTGCCAGCATCCAAGATTTGGGGGGCCGCCTCCACTTT
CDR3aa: CASIQDLGGRLHF